Each of the 8 T cell receptor beta chains below was sequenced from the same sample in a study of Tregs in tolerant kidney transplant recipients (dated by TCRdb to between 2019 and 2020). Preparation of the library involved the immunoSEQ multiplex PCR assay. Held by TCRdb, this immuneACCESS table contains in-frame sequences only and omits some clones. Under half of the omission traces to an unresolved V gene where checked; the cause of the rest is unknown. The sample table records over 85,000 clones; under 95% of these occur just once. Clones ranked in the top ten supply 0.46% of the sample. Read against the paper, the sample's time point label means: blood sample drawn before combined kidney and bone marrow transplant. This specimen was CD4+ T cells from blood, taken before the transplant. The receptor set was obtained from a human donor who received a combined kidney and bone marrow transplant.

The chain links TRBV5-4 to TRBJ2-7, with 9 bases aligning to TRBD1. Germline V gene sequence: CDR1 SGHNT, CDR2 YYREEE (reference sequence). Trimming removed 4 bases from V and 3 bases from J; junction bases left unmatched: 2. CDR3 length: 13 residues. CDR3 protein: CASSATGGYEQYF. CDR3 in DNA: TGTGCCAGCAGCGCGACAGGGGGCTACGAGCAGTACTTC. The full variable domain, completed using reference TRBV5-4 and TRBJ2-7, is ETGVTQSPTHLIKTRGQQVTLRCSSQSGHNTVSWYQQALGQGPQFIFQYYREEENGRGNFPPRFSGLQFPNYSSELNVNALELDDSALYLCASSATGGYEQYFGPGTRLTVT.

This clone occurred once. The chain combines TRBV28 with TRBJ2-7; 11 bases match TRBD1. The CDR3 has 17 amino acids. Trimming removed 3 bases from V and 3 bases from J; junction bases left unmatched: 10. Germline V CDR1 and CDR2: MDHEN, SYDVKM. The chain's CDR3 is CASSLPRTGGEGYEQYF. DNA of the CDR3: TGTGCCAGCAGTTTGCCCAGGACAGGGGGCGAAGGCTACGAGCAGTACTTC.

This clone has just one count. V is TRBV5-4 and J is TRBJ2-7; 8 bases fit TRBD1. Germline values: CDR1 SGHNT, CDR2 YYREEE (reference sequence). Unmatched junction bases numbered 6, after V lost 3 bases and J lost 4 bases. This CDR3 has 14 residues. The CDR3 protein is CASSSAGQDYEQYF. CDR3 DNA: TGTGCCAGCAGCTCCGCGGGACAGGATTACGAGCAGTACTTC.

This chain uses TRBV7-2 with TRBJ2-3; 11 bases match TRBD2. V trimming: 5 bases; J trimming: 4 bases; junction bases outside the gene matches: 8. This CDR3 contains 16 residues. The V gene's germline CDR1 is SGHTA and CDR2 FQGNSA. Here the CDR3 reads CASSKHSGGAADTQYF. The CDR3 bases are TGTGCCAGCAGCAAACATAGCGGGGGGGCCGCAGATACGCAGTATTTT.

This clone was recorded once. The CDR3: CASSEQGSYEQYF. DNA of the CDR3: TGTGCCAGCAGTGAACAGGGGTCCTACGAGCAGTACTTC. The rearrangement uses TRBV2 and TRBJ2-7; the D gene is possibly TRBD1 (6 bases). The germline V gene encodes CDR1 SNHLY and CDR2 FYNNEI. The CDR3 consists of 13 residues. Trimming took 2 bases from V and 1 from J, leaving 6 bases between them.

This chain connects TRBV25-1 to TRBJ1-4; 8 bases fit TRBD1. From germline, CDR1 is MGHDK and CDR2 SYGVNS. J gave up 3 bases and V 1 base, and 4 bases lay outside the gene matches. The CDR3 spans 16 residues. CDR3 nucleotide sequence: TGTGCCAGCAGTGAATTTAGGACAGGGCCTAATGAAAAACTGTTTTTT. This encodes CASSEFRTGPNEKLFF.

This clone is a singleton in its sample. V gene TRBV15 combines with J gene TRBJ2-7; TRBD1 aligns across 10 bases. There are 14 residues in the CDR3. Germline V gene lookup returns CDR1 LNHNV and CDR2 YYDKDF (reference sequence). Losses at the gene ends were 8 bases for V and 2 bases for J; bases not matched to a gene: 6. In nucleotides, the CDR3 is TGTGCCACCCGCGCGACAGGGGGCCCCTACGAGCAGTACTTC. Protein sequence: CATRATGGPYEQYF.

The chain is built from TRBV28 and TRBJ1-5; maybe TRBD1 (6 bases). V was pared by 2 bases and J by 0 bases, with 8 bases between. CDR1 and CDR2 from the germline V gene are MDHEN and SYDVKM. This CDR3 is 15 amino acids long. The CDR3 loop reads CASSLGGYSNQPQHF. The CDR3 nucleotides read TGTGCCAGCAGTTTAGGGGGCTATAGCAATCAGCCCCAGCATTTT.